The sequence of this T cell receptor beta chain was determined in a study of CD4+ T cells in melanoma. Study-wide results and caveats: A reported correlation linked neoantigen-specific CD4+ T cells to CD8+, macrophage and B cell function.

With respect to this clone: The antigen is unknown.

The protocol was immunoSEQ multiplex PCR, while the TCRdb copy is restricted to in-frame clones and leaves out a portion. The sample includes over 130,000 clones, 92% of them seen just once. This receptor was identified in a human donor with melanoma.

The CDR3 protein is CASSKPRPTGTQYF. As DNA, the CDR3 is TGTGCCAGCAGCAAACCCCGCCCCACAGGGACGCAGTATTTT. The genes are TRBV21-1 and TRBJ2-3; the table's D call, TRBD1, has no DNA check behind it. TRBV21-1 is shown as a pseudogene. This CDR3 region has 14 residues.